This paragraph reports one T cell receptor (beta chain). Germline V CDR1 and CDR2: MDHEN, SYDVKM. With V trimmed by 7 bases and J by 6 bases, 8 bases remained unmatched. This CDR3 has 14 residues. The record originates from a study of shared clonotypes between healthy human individuals. At the level of the study: The study used three CD4 naive, three CD4 memory, two CD8 naive and one CD8 memory plate per donor.

Measured with immunoSEQ multiplex PCR; TCRdb has only the in-frame clones, and not every one. The sample includes some 2,100,000 clones, 90% to 95% seen only once; the top ten take under 2%. The naive CD8 population came from CD45RO-negative cells selected for CCR7, without terminally differentiated effector memory CD45RA+ cells. The J gene is TRBJ2-5, the V gene TRBV28, with 10 bases identical to TRBD2. The sequence derives from a man between 18 and 29 years old in good health. Some clones in this sample may be carry-over from other donors' samples. Sequencing was performed on naive CD8+ T cells from PBMCs. The CDR3 DNA is TGTGCCAGCACCGTGGCTAGCGGGAGAAAGACCCAGTACTTC. As protein: CASTVASGRKTQYF.